Presented here are 16 T cell receptor beta chains from one specimen sequenced in a study of T cells after yellow fever vaccination. TCRdb reprocessed the 5' RACE reads with MiXCR, giving one entry per CDR3 protein. The sample has about 320,000 distinct CDR3 sequences, around 4.4% seen once. This specimen was PBMCs, taken 15 days after the yellow fever booster vaccination. These receptors were collected from a man younger than 30 who received the YFV17D yellow fever vaccine.

The rearrangement links TRBV4-3 to TRBJ2-7, with TRBD1 identical over 8 bases. V dropped 3 bases and J dropped 3; count of bases not matched to a gene: 10. The length of the CDR3 is 16 residues. Germline V CDR1 and CDR2: LGHNA, YSLEER. This CDR3 is CASSQTVDRGFYEQYF. In DNA, the CDR3 is TGCGCCAGCAGCCAGACAGTCGACAGGGGCTTCTACGAGCAGTACTTC.

At least ten counts were recorded for this clonotype. The chain joins TRBV5-1 to TRBJ1-4; no firm D call. The V gene lost 2 bases and the J gene lost 6 bases, with 8 bases spanning the gap. Per germline, CDR1 SGHRS and CDR2 YFSETQ. The CDR3 loop spans 13 amino acids. The CDR3 is CASSFSVDEKLFF. In DNA, the CDR3 is TGCGCCAGCAGCTTTTCTGTGGATGAAAAACTGTTTTTT.

In its sample, this clonotype was seen many times. The chain has TRBV4-2 and TRBJ2-2; TRBD2 is a possible D gene (5 bases). The germline gives CDR1 LGHNA, CDR2 YNFKEQ. The V gene lost 1 base and the J gene lost 4 bases, with 10 bases spanning the gap. The CDR3 runs 15 residues. The CDR3 is CASSQGASPTGELFF. DNA of the CDR3: TGTGCCAGCAGCCAAGGGGCTAGCCCCACCGGGGAGCTGTTTTTT.

J is TRBJ1-1 and V is TRBV7-2; no clear D. V was pared by 3 bases and J by 12 bases, with 20 bases between. The germline V gene encodes CDR1 SGHTA and CDR2 FQGNSA. The CDR3 consists of 14 residues. CDR3 DNA sequence: TGTGCCAGCAGCTTTGGTGCGGGCCCTAAGAGAACTTTCTTT. Amino acids: CASSFGAGPKRTFF.

The gene calls are TRBV4-2 and TRBJ1-2; D unclear. V was trimmed by 1 base and J by 3 bases, leaving 9 bases between them. Germline assignment: CDR1 LGHNA and CDR2 YNFKEQ. This CDR3 has 14 residues. CDR3 protein: CASSQVGVDYGYTF. The CDR3 DNA follows: TGTGCCAGCAGCCAAGTGGGCGTTGACTATGGCTACACCTTC.

In its sample, this clonotype was seen many times. The chain combines TRBV7-6 with TRBJ2-5; possibly TRBD1 for D (7 bases). Germline CDR1 and CDR2: SGHVS and FNYEAQ. V gave up 5 bases and J gave up 5 bases, with 18 bases separating them. This CDR3 has 15 residues. As DNA, the CDR3 is TGTGCCAGCAGCCCTTGGACAGGAGGGGGGGAGACCCAGTACTTC. It codes for CASSPWTGGGETQYF.

This clonotype was recorded many times. The J gene is TRBJ1-6, the V gene TRBV3-1; 9 nucleotides match TRBD1. The V segment lost 0 bases and the J segment 6 bases; nucleotides outside the gene matches: 3. The V gene's germline CDR1 is LGHDT and CDR2 YNNKEL (reference sequence). The length of the CDR3 is 16 residues. The CDR3 DNA sequence: TGTGCCAGCAGCCAAGAAGGGACAGGGACTAATTCACCCCTCCACTTT. Protein: CASSQEGTGTNSPLHF.

In its sample, this clonotype was seen a few times. The chain carries TRBV12-3 or TRBV12-4 and TRBJ2-2, with unresolved D. V was cut by 2 bases and J by 9 bases, with 10 bases left in between. The CDR3 has 13 residues. CDR3 nucleotides: TGTGCCAGCAGTTTACTGAGGCGGCGGGAGCTGTTTTTT. Translating gives CASSLLRRRELFF.

This clonotype was observed many times. The chain has TRBV4-1 and TRBJ1-1, with D possibly being TRBD1 (6 bases). CDR1 MGHRA and CDR2 YSYEKL come from the germline V gene. V was clipped by 3 bases and J by 4 bases, with 27 bases between them. This CDR3 is 19 amino acids long. In nucleotides, the CDR3 is TGCGCCAGCAGCCATCAAAAAGGGGGGGACGCAAACCGGGGCACTGAAGCTTTCTTT. Translated, it gives CASSHQKGGDANRGTEAFF.

The rearrangement joins TRBV27 to TRBJ2-3; possibly TRBD2 for D (6 bases). This CDR3 contains 13 residues. The germline CDR1 and CDR2 sequences are MNHEY and SMNVEV (reference sequence). The ends were cut back, 7 bases at V and 4 bases at J, with 12 bases in the middle. Here the CDR3 DNA reads TGTGCCAGCAAATTGGGGGGACCAGATACGCAGTATTTT. Translating gives CASKLGGPDTQYF.

The V call is TRBV27, the J call TRBJ2-7; D gene uncertain. V was pared by 3 bases and J by 1 base, with 7 bases between. CDR3 length: 13 residues. From germline, CDR1 is MNHEY and CDR2 SMNVEV (reference sequence). CDR3 nucleotides: TGTGCCAGCAGTTTTAGCAGATCCTACGAGCAGTACTTC. Its protein product is CASSFSRSYEQYF.

This clonotype has at least ten counts. The chain uses TRBV10-3 and TRBJ2-4; TRBD1 agrees at 7 bases. V dropped 10 bases and J dropped 6; count of bases not matched to a gene: 15. The CDR3 covers 15 residues. Germline V gene lookup returns CDR1 ENHRY and CDR2 SYGVKD. The CDR3 protein is CAKKQLSAGGNIQYF. The CDR3 coding sequence is TGTGCCAAAAAGCAGTTGTCGGCAGGGGGAAACATTCAGTACTTC.

There are a few counts of this clonotype. J is TRBJ2-5 and V is TRBV12-3 or TRBV12-4; TRBD2 matches at 14 bases. Trimming removed 6 bases from V and 4 bases from J; junction bases left unmatched: 4. This CDR3 region has 15 residues. In DNA, the CDR3 is TGTGCCAGCAGCCGACTAGCGGGGGGGTTAGAGACCCAGTACTTC. This gives the protein CASSRLAGGLETQYF.

This clonotype was counted at least ten times. The chain uses TRBV28 and TRBJ2-3, with 7 bases matching TRBD1. J lost 2 bases, V lost 6 bases, and 8 bases had no gene match. This CDR3 is 15 amino acids long. CDR1 is MDHEN, CDR2 SYDVKM, per germline. CDR3 region: CASRRADRVTDTQYF. In DNA form, the CDR3 reads TGTGCCAGCAGGAGGGCCGACAGGGTCACAGATACGCAGTATTTT. The variable domain in full, with the rest retrieved from reference TRBV28 and TRBJ2-3, is DVKVTQSSRYLVKRTGEKVFLECVQDMDHENMFWYRQDPGLGLRLIYFSYDVKMKEKGDIPEGYSVSREKKERFSLILESASTNQTSMYLCASRRADRVTDTQYFGPGTRLTVL.

The chain is built from TRBV7-8 and TRBJ1-2; 7 nucleotides match TRBD1. Germline lookup yields CDR1 SGHVS and CDR2 FQNEAQ. The CDR3 sequence is 14 residues long. V lost 3 bases, J lost 6 bases, and 7 bases stayed unmatched. The CDR3 region is CASSFARGPDGYTF. As DNA, the CDR3 is TGTGCCAGCAGCTTCGCGAGGGGGCCCGATGGCTACACCTTC.

This clonotype was recorded a few times. The CDR3 DNA sequence: TGTGCCAGTAGTATGACAGAGAACACTGAAGCTTTCTTT. This encodes CASSMTENTEAFF. The V gene is TRBV19, the J gene TRBJ1-1; D might be TRBD1 (5 bases). From germline, CDR1 is LNHDA and CDR2 SQIVND (reference sequence). The CDR3 extends over 13 amino acids. V lost 3 bases, J lost 1 base, and 6 bases lay in between.